This T cell receptor beta chain was observed in a study of regulatory T cells in long-lasting Graves disease. Findings and caveats of the study: Owing to a sample size that was small, accuracy may have been reduced.

Time point described: persistent/refractory GD, antithyroid drugs over 5 years with positive TRAb. Isolated PBMC RNA provided the starting material for the TCR library. Combining iRepertoire HTBI primers with Arm-PCR of CDR3 regions, the authors built TCR beta libraries. TCRdb reprocessed the multiplex PCR reads via MiXCR and lists one record per CDR3 protein. Altogether around 450,000 distinct CDR3 sequences are present, 20% to 25% being singletons, with the ten largest covering roughly 7.7%. There are 20 residues in the CDR3. The ends were cut back, 0 bases at V and 3 bases at J, with 30 bases in the middle. Looked up from germline, CDR1 is GTSNPN and CDR2 is SVGIG (reference sequence). A note on this clonotype: Its specificity is not known.

The sequenced sample was peripheral blood mononuclear cells (PBMCs), obtained when the disease was refractory, from a patient treated with antithyroid drugs. This chain joins TRBV30 and TRBJ2-7; D may be TRBD1 (6 bases). The TCR sequence derives from a female donor with Graves disease. The CDR3 region is CAWSVYNRAILPHSSYEQYF. CDR3 DNA: TGTGCCTGGAGTGTGTACAACAGGGCGATCCTTCCACATTCGAGCTACGAGCAGTACTTC. Full variable domain (missing parts from reference TRBV30 and TRBJ2-7): SQTIHQWPATLVQPVGSPLSLECTVEGTSNPNLYWYRQAAGRGLQLLFYSVGIGQISSEVPQNLSASRPQDRQFILSSKKLLLSDSGFYLCAWSVYNRAILPHSSYEQYFGPGTRLTVT.